This T cell receptor (beta chain) was recovered during a study of T cell changes during pregnancy in multiple sclerosis. This table comes from immunoSEQ multiplex PCR, and its TCRdb copy is limited to in-frame clones, with some not included. The table includes 84,000 or so clones, 94% detected once. The V gene end was trimmed by 7 bases and the J gene end by 8 bases; junction bases not matched to a gene: 10. This CDR3 is 15 amino acids long. Germline V gives CDR1 SEHNR, CDR2 FQNEAQ (reference sequence). This clonotype originated in a female donor with multiple sclerosis, enrolled in a pregnancy study. The sequencing here drew on peripheral blood, taken in the third trimester of pregnancy. V and J are TRBV7-9 and TRBJ2-1; the match to TRBD2 covers 11 bases. The CDR3 coding sequence is TGTGCCAGCACCCCTTTAGCGGGGGGGCCGCATGAGCAGTTCTTC. The encoded protein is CASTPLAGGPHEQFF.